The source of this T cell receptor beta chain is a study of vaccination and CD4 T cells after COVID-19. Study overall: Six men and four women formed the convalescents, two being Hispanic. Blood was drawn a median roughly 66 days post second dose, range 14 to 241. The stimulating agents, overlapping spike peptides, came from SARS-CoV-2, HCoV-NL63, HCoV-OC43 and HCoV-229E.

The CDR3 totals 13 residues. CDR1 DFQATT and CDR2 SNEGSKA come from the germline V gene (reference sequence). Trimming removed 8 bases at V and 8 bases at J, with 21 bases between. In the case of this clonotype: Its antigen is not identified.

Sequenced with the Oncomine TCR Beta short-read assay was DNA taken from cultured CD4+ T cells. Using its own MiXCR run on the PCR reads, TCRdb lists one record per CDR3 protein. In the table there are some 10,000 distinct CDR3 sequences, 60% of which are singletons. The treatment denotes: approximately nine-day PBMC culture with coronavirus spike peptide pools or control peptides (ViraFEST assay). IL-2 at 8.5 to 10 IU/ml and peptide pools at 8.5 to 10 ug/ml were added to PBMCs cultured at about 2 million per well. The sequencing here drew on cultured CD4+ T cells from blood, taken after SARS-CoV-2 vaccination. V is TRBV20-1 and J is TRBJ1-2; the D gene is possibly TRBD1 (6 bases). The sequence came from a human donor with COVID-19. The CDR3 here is CSRTEGGLRGYTF. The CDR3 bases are TGCAGTCGAACCGAGGGGGGATTAAGGGGCTACACCTTC.